This TCR beta chain was obtained from a study of read filtering for tumor transcriptome and immune sequencing. General study findings and limits: Approximately 82% of IR-seq clonotypes had a single read, yet these held approximately 4% of reads.

In its sample, this clonotype was seen a few times. What it binds is unknown. From approximately 400 ng of RNA, a library with molecular barcoded alpha/delta and beta/gamma adaptors was made. MiXCR, applied by TCRdb to the reads, yields one record per CDR3 protein. This table holds roughly 82,000 distinct CDR3 sequences, approximately 13% found once. The CDR3 length is 16 residues. The J segment lost 5 bases and the V segment lost 6 bases, leaving 12 bases of the junction unmatched. Germline V gene lookup returns CDR1 SNHLY and CDR2 FYNNEI. The origin of this receptor is a donor at least 40 years old with multiple myeloma. What was sequenced was a population of CD138-negative cells sorted from bone marrow. The chain combines TRBV2 with TRBJ1-5; TRBD1 matches at 8 bases. In DNA, the CDR3 is TGTGCCAGCAGACCCCCGACCGGGACAGGTGATCAGCCCCAGCATTTT. Encoded protein: CASRPPTGTGDQPQHF.